This T cell receptor beta chain comes out of a study of blood T cell repertoires in COVID-19. Whole-study context: The United States, Italy and Spain supplied acute and convalescent COVID-19 samples.

This clone appeared a few times. CDR3 length: 16 residues. With V trimmed by 4 bases and J by 7 bases, 11 bases remained unmatched. From germline, CDR1 is LNHDA and CDR2 SQIVND (reference sequence). The method was immunoSEQ multiplex PCR; TCRdb's version includes in-frame clones alone and lacks a portion of them. The data show about 190,000 clones, 78% seen once. J is TRBJ1-2 and V is TRBV19; 11 nucleotides line up with TRBD1. The receptor was isolated from a woman of 80 years or more with active or convalescent COVID-19. Input material: peripheral blood. The CDR3 nucleotides are TGTGCCAGTAGTAGGACAGGGGGCCGGGGGTCTTCTGGCTACACCTTC. It codes for CASSRTGGRGSSGYTF.